The sequence of this T cell receptor (beta chain) was determined in a study of CD8 T cells in Susac syndrome. With respect to this clonotype: Its antigen is still unknown.

Germline CDR1 and CDR2: MDHEN and SYDVKM. The V gene lost 4 bases and the J gene lost 4 bases, with 7 bases spanning the gap. This CDR3 region has 12 residues. Study findings and constraints: CD8+ clonal expansion in Susac was maximal in TEMRA cells and in active patients.

After extraction with the RNeasy kit, roughly 0.45 to 1 ug of the RNA was reverse transcribed using random hexamers. Using its own MiXCR run on the immunoSEQ multiplex PCR reads, TCRdb lists one record per CDR3 protein. There are 95,000 to 150,000 distinct CDR3 sequences in the sample; around 94% occur only once, and less than 0.25% lies in the top ten. Sequenced material: CD8+ T cells from PBMCs. This clonotype was obtained from a human donor with Susac syndrome. The rearrangement uses TRBV28 and TRBJ1-1; D perhaps matches TRBD1 (5 bases). The CDR3 nucleotides are TGTGCCAGCAGTTATGGGGCCACTGAAGCTTTCTTT. The encoded protein is CASSYGATEAFF.